This T cell receptor (beta chain) originates from a study of blood T cells in healthy people across ages. Worth noting for this clonotype: Its specificity is not known.

Study-level results: When set beside aged donors, long-lived donors presented more naive CD4+ cells and higher diversity. Per million T cells, the diversity of TCR beta decreased roughly linearly as age advanced.

V lost 5 bases and J 1 base, leaving 15 bases between the germline ends. The length of the CDR3 is 14 residues. Germline assignment: CDR1 SQVTM and CDR2 ANQGSEA. A sample-barcoded 5' primer and a J-beta primer mix were used in a second PCR of about 7 to 11 cycles. MiXCR, applied by TCRdb to the 5' RACE reads, yields one record per CDR3 protein. The sample lists about 780,000 distinct CDR3 sequences, approximately 59% occurring once. No fewer than 6 million PBMCs went into each sample. The V and J genes are TRBV29-1 and TRBJ2-7; the D gene is possibly TRBD1 (6 bases). The TCR was taken from a man aged 30 to 39 in good health. Sequencing was performed on blood. In DNA form, the CDR3 reads TGCAGCGTTAGCCCCCAGGGGAAGTCCTACGAGCAGTACTTC. Translating gives CSVSPQGKSYEQYF.